This T cell receptor (beta chain) originates from a study of CD4 T cells in relation to SARS-CoV-2 and coronaviruses. Across the study: After less than eleven days of antigen culture, PBMC TCR beta CDR3s were sequenced. Controls used an HIV-1 Nef peptide pool or no peptide.

Concerning this clone: As yet, its antigen is unknown.

This table comes from immunoSEQ multiplex PCR, and its TCRdb copy is limited to in-frame clones, with some not included. There are just over 15,000 clones in the sample; around 78% occur only once, and roughly 18% lies in the top ten. Before the COVID-19 pandemic, during about 2010-2018, CD4+ T cells were taken from unexposed donors. After about 10 days of culture, CD4+ T cells were isolated. V lost 2 bases and J lost 0; bases outside the gene matches: 1. The CDR3 contains 14 residues. The V gene's germline CDR1 is MNHEY and CDR2 SVGAGI. The specimen sequenced was CD4+ T cells from PBMCs, cultured in vitro. The V gene is TRBV6-5, the J gene TRBJ2-7, with 7 positions matching TRBD2. This receptor was taken from a human donor in good health. CDR3 coding DNA: TGTGCCAGCAGTTACGAGCGGGACTCCTACGAGCAGTACTTC. Residues: CASSYERDSYEQYF.